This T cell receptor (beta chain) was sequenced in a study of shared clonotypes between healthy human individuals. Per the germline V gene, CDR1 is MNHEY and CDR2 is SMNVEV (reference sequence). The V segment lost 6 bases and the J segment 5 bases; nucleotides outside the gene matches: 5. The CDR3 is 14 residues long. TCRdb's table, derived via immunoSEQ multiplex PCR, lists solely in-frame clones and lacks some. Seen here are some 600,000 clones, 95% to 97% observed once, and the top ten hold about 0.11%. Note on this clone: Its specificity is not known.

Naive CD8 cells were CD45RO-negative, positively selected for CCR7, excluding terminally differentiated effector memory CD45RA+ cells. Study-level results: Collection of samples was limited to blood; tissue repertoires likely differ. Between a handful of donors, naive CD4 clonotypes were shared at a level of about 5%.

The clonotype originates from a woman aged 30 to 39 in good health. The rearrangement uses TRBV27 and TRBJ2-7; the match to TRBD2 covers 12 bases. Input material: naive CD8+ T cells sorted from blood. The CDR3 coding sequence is TGTGCCAGCAGGCTAGCGGGAGGGCCGGACGAGCAGTACTTC. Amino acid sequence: CASRLAGGPDEQYF.